Listed here are 20 T cell receptor beta chains from one sample, sequenced in a study of T-cell reconstitution after alpha-beta-depleted transplantation in children. Preparation of the TCRbeta library was carried out with unique molecular identifiers. TCRdb passed the PCR reads through MiXCR, listing each CDR3 protein once. The sample includes around 530,000 distinct CDR3 sequences, 30% to 35% of them seen just once. Specimen: PBMCs from the stem cell graft donor, collected from the stem cell graft. The receptors stem from a human donor who donated a stem cell graft to a child with aplastic anemia.

The chain combines TRBV7-9 with TRBJ1-2; the D is unclear. There are 15 residues in the CDR3. Germline assignment: CDR1 SEHNR and CDR2 FQNEAQ (reference sequence). V shed 1 base and J shed 8 bases, with 17 bases lying between them. The chain's CDR3 is CASSLVGFDLGGYTF. CDR3 nucleotides: TGTGCCAGCAGCTTAGTGGGTTTCGATTTGGGCGGCTACACCTTC.

The sample holds a few counts of this clonotype. The genes are TRBV20-1 and TRBJ1-2, with D uncertain. V lost 1 base and J 4 bases, leaving 10 bases between the germline ends. This CDR3 has 13 amino acids. Germline CDR1 reads DFQATT; CDR2 reads SNEGSKA (reference sequence). The CDR3 nucleotides read TGCAGTGCTAGAGCCGGCTCACCCTATGGCTACACCTTC. Protein sequence: CSARAGSPYGYTF.

This clonotype has more than one count but fewer than ten. The gene calls are TRBV20-1 and TRBJ2-1; 12 nucleotides agree with TRBD2. This CDR3 is built from 15 residues. In germline, CDR1 is DFQATT, CDR2 SNEGSKA (reference sequence). Germline trimming cut 7 bases from V and 0 bases from J; bases unmatched to any gene: 4. The DNA of the CDR3 is TGCAGTGGGCTAGCGGGAGGGAGCTCCTACAATGAGCAGTTCTTC. It translates to CSGLAGGSSYNEQFF.

The rearrangement joins TRBV12-3 or TRBV12-4 to TRBJ2-1, with unresolved D. V was pared by 6 bases and J by 15 bases, with 18 bases between. This CDR3 is built from 12 residues. CDR3 coding DNA: TGTGCCAGCAGCTCAACCGGGCCCCGTGGGTTCTTC. Translated: CASSSTGPRGFF.

This clonotype was seen a handful of times. This rearrangement joins TRBV6-2 or TRBV6-3 to TRBJ2-3, with D uncertain. V shed 1 base and J shed 3 bases, with 8 bases lying between them. This CDR3 is 14 amino acids long. Germline CDR1 is MNHEY and CDR2 is SVGEGT. In DNA form, the CDR3 reads TGTGCCAGCAGTTACTACGGGTGGACAGATACGCAGTATTTT. Protein sequence: CASSYYGWTDTQYF.

There are a few counts of this clonotype. This chain uses TRBV6-2 or TRBV6-3 with TRBJ2-5, with TRBD1 matching over 8 bases. Germline V gives CDR1 MNHEY, CDR2 SVGEGT. V was clipped by 5 bases and J by 2 bases; unmatched bases: 10. The CDR3 is 16 amino acids. In nucleotides, the CDR3 is TGTGCCAGCAGTACAGGGGGGTGGACGCTTCAAGAGACCCAGTACTTC. Its protein is CASSTGGWTLQETQYF.

This clonotype has ten or more counts. The gene calls are TRBV12-3 or TRBV12-4 and TRBJ1-1; D uncertain. V was trimmed by 2 bases and J by 1 base, leaving 5 bases between them. The CDR3 is 13 amino acids. DNA of the CDR3: TGTGCCAGCAGTTTATCGGGGAACACTGAAGCTTTCTTT. Amino acid sequence: CASSLSGNTEAFF.

This clonotype was detected a few times. The chain has TRBV6-1 and TRBJ1-1; D gene uncertain. Germline V CDR1 and CDR2: MNHNS, SASEGT. Trimming removed 7 bases from V and 0 bases from J, with 15 bases in between. The CDR3 contains 15 residues. The CDR3 here is CASIKDRGMNTEAFF. As DNA, the CDR3 is TGTGCCAGCATCAAAGATCGGGGAATGAACACTGAAGCTTTCTTT.

This clonotype was recorded a few times. This chain joins TRBV4-2 and TRBJ1-4; possibly TRBD1 for D (5 bases). This CDR3 region has 16 residues. V was cut by 0 bases and J by 4 bases, with 12 bases left in between. In germline, CDR1 is LGHNA, CDR2 YNFKEQ. Written as DNA, the CDR3 is TGTGCCAGCAGCCAAGAAGGACGGGGCGATAATGAAAAACTGTTTTTT. Translated, it gives CASSQEGRGDNEKLFF.

Only a few counts were recorded for this clonotype. The V and J genes are TRBV12-3 or TRBV12-4 and TRBJ1-2; 10 bases are shared with TRBD1. The CDR3 is 15 residues long. V gave up 5 bases and J gave up 4 bases; unmatched junction bases: 7. The chain's CDR3 is CASSAKTGGVYGYTF. The CDR3, as DNA: TGTGCCAGCAGTGCCAAGACAGGGGGCGTCTATGGCTACACCTTC.

This clonotype has more than one count but fewer than ten. V is TRBV29-1 and J is TRBJ2-5, with 9 bases aligning to TRBD2. The germline V gene has CDR1 SQVTM and CDR2 ANQGSEA. CDR3 length: 16 residues. V lost 6 bases to trimming and J lost 0 bases; unmatched junction nucleotides: 11. The CDR3 nucleotides read TGCAGCGTGACGGGTGCGGGAGGGGGACACCAAGAGACCCAGTACTTC. It specifies CSVTGAGGGHQETQYF.

The rearrangement uses TRBV5-1 and TRBJ1-6, with 7 nucleotides matching TRBD1. Germline CDR1 and CDR2: SGHRS and YFSETQ. V dropped 2 bases and J dropped 5; count of bases not matched to a gene: 7. The CDR3 runs 16 residues. The CDR3 nucleotides are TGCGCCAGCAGCTTTCAGGGACAGCCGGATAATTCACCCCTCCACTTT. Encoded protein: CASSFQGQPDNSPLHF.

The J gene is TRBJ2-5, the V gene TRBV7-2; no clear D gene. With 5 bases removed from V and 5 bases from J, the gap between germline ends came to 12 bases. The CDR3 length is 13 residues. Germline CDR1 reads SGHTA; CDR2 reads FQGNSA. The CDR3 reads CASSMAQAETQYF. The CDR3 DNA reads TGTGCCAGCAGCATGGCTCAAGCGGAGACCCAGTACTTC.

The DNA of the CDR3 is TGTGCCAGCTCGGGACTTTCCTACGAGCAGTACGTC. Its protein product is CASSGLSYEQYV. The rearrangement uses TRBV6-2 or TRBV6-3 and TRBJ2-7; possible D gene TRBD2, 6 bases. V dropped 8 bases and J dropped 1 base, with 9 bases sitting between them. The CDR3 totals 12 residues. CDR1 MNHEY and CDR2 SVGEGT come from the germline V gene.

A few counts support this clonotype. The chain carries TRBV29-1 and TRBJ1-1; D is unclear. Germline CDR1 reads SQVTM; CDR2 reads ANQGSEA. V gave up 6 bases and J gave up 10 bases, with 12 bases separating them. The CDR3 consists of 10 residues. The CDR3, as DNA: TGCAGCGTCGGCGGGTTGGGAGCTTTCTTT. Translating gives CSVGGLGAFF.

The chain employs TRBV5-1 and TRBJ2-3; D is ambiguous. Germline lookup yields CDR1 SGHRS and CDR2 YFSETQ. This CDR3 spans 14 amino acids. Trimming shortened V by 4 bases and J by 4 bases, and 13 bases separated the two germline ends. The CDR3 DNA follows: TGCGCCAGCAGCGAAGCCTTACGGCCAGATACGCAGTATTTT. This sequence encodes CASSEALRPDTQYF.

The V call is TRBV7-2, the J call TRBJ2-1; no firm D call. CDR1 and CDR2 (germline): SGHTA, FQGNSA. CDR3 size: 14 residues. The ends were cut back, 2 bases at V and 9 bases at J, with 14 bases in the middle. CDR3 DNA: TGTGCCAGCAGCTTAACTTGGCAGAAGATTGAGCAGTTCTTC. Its translation: CASSLTWQKIEQFF.

The chain is built from TRBV18 and TRBJ2-7; D tentatively fits TRBD1 or TRBD2 (5 bases each). V lost 2 bases to trimming and J lost 7 bases, with 18 bases between them. The CDR3 loop spans 15 amino acids. In germline, CDR1 is KGHSH, CDR2 LQKENI. The CDR3, as DNA: TGTGCCAGCTCACCAAATCGGGGCGGCCCGGGAGAGCAGTACGTC. As protein: CASSPNRGGPGEQYV.

V gene TRBV12-3 or TRBV12-4 combines with J gene TRBJ2-1; 7 positions match TRBD2. The CDR3 length is 16 residues. V lost 4 bases to trimming and J lost 5 bases; unmatched junction nucleotides: 11. The CDR3 sequence is CASSYMRGSLNNEQFF. The CDR3 nucleotides read TGTGCCAGCAGTTACATGCGCGGGAGTCTCAACAATGAGCAGTTCTTC.

This chain connects TRBV5-5 to TRBJ2-7; a possible D gene is TRBD2 (7 bases). V gave up 0 bases and J gave up 3 bases, with 13 bases separating them. Germline V gene lookup returns CDR1 SGHKS and CDR2 YYEKEE (reference sequence). This CDR3 has 15 amino acids. The CDR3 DNA is TGTGCCAGCAGCTTGGGAGGGGGGGTGTTCTACGAGCAGTACTTC. Translation: CASSLGGGVFYEQYF.